This entry lists 15 T cell receptor beta chains sequenced from one sample in a study of cytomegalovirus exposure and HLA in healthy donors. Produced via immunoSEQ multiplex PCR; TCRdb's table is partial and in-frame only. The sample lists 200,000 or so clones; around 83% were seen once. The specimen sequenced was PBMCs. These receptors all stem from a woman in her 30s in good health and CMV-seropositive.

CDR3: CASSGLGLASPQYF. CDR3 nucleotides: TGTGCCAGCAGTGGGTTGGGACTAGCATCGCCCCAGTACTTC. The chain uses TRBV6-1 and TRBJ2-5; 9 positions match TRBD2. Losses at the gene ends were 4 bases for V and 9 bases for J; bases not matched to a gene: 9. The germline V gene has CDR1 MNHNS and CDR2 SASEGT. This CDR3 has 14 residues.

This clone has only a few counts. The V and J genes are TRBV19 and TRBJ1-5; 7 bases are a match to TRBD1. Per germline, CDR1 LNHDA and CDR2 SQIVND (reference sequence). V shed 1 base, J shed 3 bases, and the junction held 9 bases outside the gene matches. The CDR3 sequence is 17 residues long. The CDR3 spells CASSIAGGLGHNQPQHF. In DNA, the CDR3 is TGTGCCAGTAGTATAGCAGGGGGTCTGGGGCACAATCAGCCCCAGCATTTT.

The chain recombines TRBV5-1 with TRBJ1-1, with D possibly TRBD1 on 5 matching bases. The CDR3 has 13 residues. Germline-derived CDR1 and CDR2 are SGHRS and YFSETQ. V shed 2 bases and J shed 5 bases, with 10 bases lying between them. CDR3 DNA sequence: TGCGCCAGCAGCTTTATAGGGGTGACTGAAGCTTTCTTT. Translated, it gives CASSFIGVTEAFF. The whole variable domain, remainder taken from reference TRBV5-1 and TRBJ1-1, is KAGVTQTPRYLIKTRGQQVTLSCSPISGHRSVSWYQQTPGQGLQFLFEYFSETQRNKGNFPGRFSGRQFSNSRSEMNVSTLELGDSALYLCASSFIGVTEAFFGQGTRLTVV.

V is TRBV19 and J is TRBJ2-5, with TRBD2 matching over 10 bases. The CDR3 loop spans 13 amino acids. After removal of 4 bases from V and 12 bases from J, the junction contained 8 bases not matched to a gene. CDR1 and CDR2 (germline): LNHDA, SQIVND (reference sequence). The CDR3 DNA follows: TGTGCCAGTAGTACGGGTGGGCTAGCGGGAGAGTACTTC. Translating gives CASSTGGLAGEYF.

This chain joins TRBV5-6 and TRBJ1-1; weak D call: TRBD1 (6 bases). The CDR3 loop spans 15 amino acids. The V and J ends lost 0 bases and 3 bases respectively, with 12 bases between them. Per germline, CDR1 SGHDT and CDR2 YYEEEE. The DNA of the CDR3 is TGTGCCAGCAGCTTGGACAGGGTGAAGTACACTGAAGCTTTCTTT. Residues: CASSLDRVKYTEAFF.

The chain links TRBV10-3 to TRBJ1-1; 10 nucleotides agree with TRBD1. CDR1 is ENHRY and CDR2 is SYGVKD in the germline V gene. Trimming took 10 bases from V and 4 from J; bases not matched to a gene: 12. The CDR3 is made up of 15 amino acids. The CDR3 protein is CATGTGDSRSTEAFF. The CDR3 DNA reads TGTGCCACCGGGACAGGGGATAGCAGGAGCACTGAAGCTTTCTTT.

This clone showed up just once. The chain is built from TRBV5-1 and TRBJ2-7, with 10 bases aligning to TRBD2. With V trimmed by 5 bases and J by 0 bases, 2 bases remained unmatched. Germline V gives CDR1 SGHRS, CDR2 YFSETQ. This CDR3 is 14 amino acids long. This chain's CDR3 is CASRLAGSSYEQYF. As DNA, the CDR3 is TGCGCCAGCAGACTAGCGGGGAGCTCCTACGAGCAGTACTTC.

The chain carries TRBV18 and TRBJ2-1; 7 nucleotides agree with TRBD1. Germline V gene data show CDR1 as KGHSH and CDR2 as LQKENI. V trimming: 5 bases; J trimming: 7 bases; junction bases outside the gene matches: 14. The CDR3 runs 16 residues. CDR3 in DNA: TGTGCCAGCTCAACCCGACCCGGGACAGTCCTAAATGAGCAGTTCTTC. Translation: CASSTRPGTVLNEQFF. Looking up the rest from reference TRBV18 and TRBJ2-1 gives the full variable domain: NAGVMQNPRHLVRRRGQEARLRCSPMKGHSHVYWYRQLPEEGLKFMVYLQKENIIDESGMPKERFSAEFPKEGPSILRIQQVVRGDSAAYFCASSTRPGTVLNEQFFGPGTRLTVL.

This chain uses TRBV2 with TRBJ1-2, with TRBD1 matching 8 bases. With V trimmed by 4 bases and J by 8 bases, 9 bases remained unmatched. Looked up from germline, CDR1 is SNHLY and CDR2 is FYNNEI. The CDR3 is 14 residues long. CDR3 coding DNA: TGTGCCAGCAGTGCTTCAGGGGGCCGAGGGGGCTACACCTTC. It encodes CASSASGGRGGYTF.

The CDR3 protein is CASKLRQGADGYTF. The CDR3 DNA sequence: TGTGCCAGCAAACTGCGACAGGGGGCGGATGGCTACACCTTC. The chain is built from TRBV27 and TRBJ1-2, with 10 nucleotides matching TRBD1. The CDR3 extends over 14 amino acids. V trimming: 7 bases; J trimming: 6 bases; junction bases outside the gene matches: 8. Germline assignment: CDR1 MNHEY and CDR2 SMNVEV (reference sequence).

The chain employs TRBV6-5 and TRBJ1-1; D is uncertain. CDR3 size: 16 residues. Trimming pared 0 bases from V and 1 base from J, leaving 12 bases between. Germline CDR1 is MNHEY and CDR2 is SVGAGI. The CDR3 reads CASSYSKLVPNTEAFF. Here the CDR3 DNA reads TGTGCCAGCAGTTACTCGAAGCTGGTCCCGAACACTGAAGCTTTCTTT.

CDR3 in amino acids: CASSLGGKSYEQYF. CDR3 nucleotide sequence: TGTGCCAGCAGTCTGGGGGGTAAGTCCTACGAGCAGTACTTC. This chain connects TRBV28 to TRBJ2-7, with a tentative D call TRBD2 (6 bases). The V end lost 5 bases, the J end lost 1 base, and 12 bases lay between the germline ends. CDR3 size: 14 residues. CDR1 is MDHEN, CDR2 SYDVKM, per germline.

The gene calls are TRBV2 and TRBJ1-5, with D tentatively TRBD1 (5 bases). Trimming removed 7 bases from V and 3 bases from J, with 13 bases in between. Germline assignment: CDR1 SNHLY and CDR2 FYNNEI. The CDR3 covers 14 residues. CDR3 in amino acids: CASKGSRNNQPQHF. CDR3 nucleotides: TGTGCCAGCAAGGGGTCCCGGAACAATCAGCCCCAGCATTTT.

This clone occurred a few times. The gene calls are TRBV20-1 and TRBJ1-2; unclear D gene. CDR3 length equals 9 residues. Per the germline V gene, CDR1 is DFQATT and CDR2 is SNEGSKA (reference sequence). Trimming left V 4 bases short and J 13 bases short, with 10 bases between. The DNA for the CDR3 is TGCAGTGCTATGAGGGCGGGCACCTTC. Protein: CSAMRAGTF.

The J gene is TRBJ2-7, the V gene TRBV2; 12 bases map to TRBD1. V lost 6 bases and J lost 4; bases outside the gene matches: 7. The CDR3 covers 15 residues. The germline V gene encodes CDR1 SNHLY and CDR2 FYNNEI. CDR3 DNA sequence: TGTGCCAGCAGAGCGGAGGGACAGGGGGCATACGAGCAGTACTTC. Encoded protein: CASRAEGQGAYEQYF.